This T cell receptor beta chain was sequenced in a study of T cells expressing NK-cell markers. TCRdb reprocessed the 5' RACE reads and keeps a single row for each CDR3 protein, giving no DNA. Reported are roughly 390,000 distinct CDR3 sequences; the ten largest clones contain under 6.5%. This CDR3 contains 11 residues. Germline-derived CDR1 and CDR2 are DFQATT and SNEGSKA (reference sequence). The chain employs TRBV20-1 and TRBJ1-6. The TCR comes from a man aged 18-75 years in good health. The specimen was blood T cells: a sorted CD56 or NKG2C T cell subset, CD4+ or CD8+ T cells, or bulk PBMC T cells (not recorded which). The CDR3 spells CSAAQDSPLHF.